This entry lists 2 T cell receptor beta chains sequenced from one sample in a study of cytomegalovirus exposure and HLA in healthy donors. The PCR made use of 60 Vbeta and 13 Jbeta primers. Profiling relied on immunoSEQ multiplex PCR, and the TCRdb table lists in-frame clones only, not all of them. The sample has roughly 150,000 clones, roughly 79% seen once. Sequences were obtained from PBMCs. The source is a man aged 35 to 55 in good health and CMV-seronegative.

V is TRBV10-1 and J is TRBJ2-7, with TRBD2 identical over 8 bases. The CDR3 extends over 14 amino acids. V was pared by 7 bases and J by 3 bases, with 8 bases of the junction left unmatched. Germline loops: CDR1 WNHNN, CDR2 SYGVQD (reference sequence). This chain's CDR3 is CASIGLAGDYEQYV. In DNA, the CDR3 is TGCGCCAGCATCGGACTAGCCGGAGACTACGAGCAGTACGTC.

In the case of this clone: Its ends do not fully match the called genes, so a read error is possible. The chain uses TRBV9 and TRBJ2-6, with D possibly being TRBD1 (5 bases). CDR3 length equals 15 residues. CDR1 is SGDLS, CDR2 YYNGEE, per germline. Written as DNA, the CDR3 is TGTGCCAGCAGCGTAGTACTATCTGGGGCCAACGGCCTGACTTTC. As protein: CASSVVLSGANGLTF.